This T cell receptor beta chain emerged from a study of control samples from healthy donors and cancer patients. Assay used: immunoSEQ multiplex PCR; TCRdb lists only in-frame clones, some missing. The table lists just over 150,000 clones, about 87% of them singletons. Sample: blood. The source is a man in his thirties or forties in good health.

CDR3 nucleotide sequence: TGTGCCAGCTCACCGATAGATCAGGGGGCGAACACTGAAGCTTTCTTT. It translates to CASSPIDQGANTEAFF. The chain carries TRBV18 and TRBJ1-1; 8 nucleotides line up with TRBD1. The V segment lost 3 bases and the J segment 1 base; nucleotides outside the gene matches: 7. There are 16 residues in the CDR3. CDR1 and CDR2 from the germline V gene are KGHSH and LQKENI.